This is a list of T cell receptor beta chains from one sample in a study of T cell changes during pregnancy in multiple sclerosis. Generated by immunoSEQ multiplex PCR, the TCRdb table keeps only in-frame clones and is missing some. The data contain approximately 64,000 clones, about nine tenths of them singletons. The sample was peripheral blood, taken in the second trimester of pregnancy. The receptors derive from a female donor in good health, enrolled as a control in a pregnancy study. The CDR3 runs from the conserved cysteine through the conserved F or W. Each record gives: CDR3 DNA, CDR3 protein, J gene, D gene, clone size, V gene. D genes are given only for firm matches. A row's size may be missing; if present it is once, few, many or a size class.

TGTGCCTGGTCAGGAAGGGGTTTCGCTGAAGCTTTCTTT CAWSGRGFAEAFF TRBJ1-1 . . TRBV30
TGTGCCAGCAGCGTAGGGGGCGGGGGGGCGACAGATACGCAGTATTTT CASSVGGGGATDTQYF TRBJ2-3 TRBD2 once TRBV9
TGCGCCAGCAGCCGGGAGAGGACCTACGAGCAGTACTTC CASSRERTYEQYF TRBJ2-7 . . TRBV5-1
TGCGCCAGCTACGCCCTTTCCCAGGGAATTAGCTCCTACAATGAGCAGTTCTTC CASYALSQGISSYNEQFF TRBJ2-1 . . TRBV5-1
TGTGCCAGCAGCCCCAAGGGGGGGAATGAGCAGTTCTTC CASSPKGGNEQFF TRBJ2-1 . . TRBV7-3
TGTGCCAGCAGCTTCGGGATAATATCCTACGAGCAGTACTTC CASSFGIISYEQYF TRBJ2-7 . . TRBV13
TGTGCCAGCAGCTCTCCCGACTTATTCTCCTACAATGAGCAGTTCTTC CASSSPDLFSYNEQFF TRBJ2-1 . . TRBV5-8
TGCGCCAGCTTGGGACAGGGCGGCACCGGGGAGCTGTTTTTT CASLGQGGTGELFF TRBJ2-2 TRBD1 . TRBV10-1
TGTGCCAGCAAAAGGACAGGACCGAACACTGAAGCTTTCTTT CASKRTGPNTEAFF TRBJ1-1 TRBD1 . TRBV27
TGCAGCGTTGAAACCGGTCGCAGGCCAAGCTCTGGGGCCAACGTCCTGACTTTC CSVETGRRPSSGANVLTF TRBJ2-6 . . TRBV29-1
TGTGCCAGCAGGTCAACAGGGTTTATCTCACCCCTCCACTTT CASRSTGFISPLHF TRBJ1-6 . . TRBV2
TGTGCCAGCAGCTTCGGCGGGAGAGCCTACGAGCAGTACTTC CASSFGGRAYEQYF TRBJ2-7 TRBD2 . TRBV5-6
TGTGCCAGCAGCCTGAGACTAGCGGGAGGTGGAGAGACCCAGTACTTC CASSLRLAGGGETQYF TRBJ2-5 TRBD2 . TRBV5-4
TGCAGCGTTGAAAGCGACAGGGACTACGAGCAGTACTTC CSVESDRDYEQYF TRBJ2-7 TRBD1 . TRBV29-1
TGCGCCAGCAGCGAAGATCTTCGGCGGGGAATAAACAATGAGCAGTTCTTC CASSEDLRRGINNEQFF TRBJ2-1 . . TRBV4-1
TGTGCCAGCAGCCAAGATGATTTAAGTGACAGGCGGTTCGGAAGCTTTATCTTT CASSQDDLSDRRFGSFIF TRBJ1-1 . . TRBV4-2
TGTGCCAGCAGCTTGAGAGTACCTGGACTAGCAGATTTCTACGAGCAGTACTTC CASSLRVPGLADFYEQYF TRBJ2-7 TRBD2 . TRBV7-2
TGTGCCAGCAGTTTATCGTGGCAGGAATTGGGCTACACCTTC CASSLSWQELGYTF TRBJ1-2 . . TRBV27
TGTGCCAGCAGCCCAAGGGGACAGGGACACACTGAAGCTTTCTTT CASSPRGQGHTEAFF TRBJ1-1 TRBD1 few TRBV7-9
TGTGCCAGCAGTTCCCCGTACAATGAGCAGTTCTTC CASSSPYNEQFF TRBJ2-1 . . TRBV27
TGCGCCAGCAGCCCTACCGTTACAGCCAGCTATGGCTACACCTTC CASSPTVTASYGYTF TRBJ1-2 . . TRBV4-1
TGTGCCTGGGACAGGGAGGCCGGGGAGCTGTTTTTT CAWDREAGELFF TRBJ2-2 . . TRBV30
TGTGCCAGCAGCCCAGTGACTAGCGGTATCCTGCGAGGTGAGCAGTTCTTC CASSPVTSGILRGEQFF TRBJ2-1 TRBD2 . TRBV9
TGTGCCAGCAGACTCGGACAGGGGGCCCACTACGAGCAGTACTTC CASRLGQGAHYEQYF TRBJ2-7 TRBD1 . TRBV6-5
TGTGCCAGCAGTTTGTACAGCTCCTACGAGCAGTACTTC CASSLYSSYEQYF TRBJ2-7 . . TRBV28
TGTGCCAGCAGTGTGAGTGGTGTGATAGCTGGGGAGACCCAGTACTTC CASSVSGVIAGETQYF TRBJ2-5 . . TRBV2
TGCGCCAGCAGCCAAGAAGGCAGGGGATCCTACAATGAGCAGTTCTTC CASSQEGRGSYNEQFF TRBJ2-1 . . TRBV4-1
TGTGCCAGCAGCCTTGACAGGGGCGTCCGGGCCAACGTCCTGACTTTC CASSLDRGVRANVLTF TRBJ2-6 TRBD1 . TRBV28
TGCGCCAGCAGCTTGGGACAGGGGGGGAACTATGGCTACACCTTC CASSLGQGGNYGYTF TRBJ1-2 TRBD1 . TRBV5-1
TGTGCCAGCAGCATCACGACAGGTAGAGAGACCCAGTACTTC CASSITTGRETQYF TRBJ2-5 . once TRBV21-1
TGTGCCAGCAGCCAGCGGGGGGTCTCCTACGAGCAGTACTTC CASSQRGVSYEQYF TRBJ2-7 TRBD2 once TRBV5-4
TGTGCCAGCAGCTTGGAACCAGGGGCAGATACGCAGTATTTT CASSLEPGADTQYF TRBJ2-3 . . TRBV5-4
TGCAGCGTGCCCCGGGGGGCGACATCAGATACGCAGTATTTT CSVPRGATSDTQYF TRBJ2-3 . . TRBV29-1
TGTGCCAGCAGTGACCGCCTAGCCCTTCAGATCCTATCCTACAATGAGCAGTTCTTC CASSDRLALQILSYNEQFF TRBJ2-1 . . TRBV6-1
TGTGCCAGCAGTGGGCTGGGGGGGAATGAAAAACTGTTTTTT CASSGLGGNEKLFF TRBJ1-4 . . TRBV6-1
TGTGCCATCCGGGGGAGCCAAGAGACCCAGTACTTC CAIRGSQETQYF TRBJ2-5 . . TRBV10-3
TGTGCCAGCAGTGAAGCGGGAGGAGCGAGTATAGCCAAAAACATTCAGTACTTC CASSEAGGASIAKNIQYF TRBJ2-4 . . TRBV6-1
TGTGCCAGCAGAGCCTACAGGGGAACCCAAGAGACCCAGTACTTC CASRAYRGTQETQYF TRBJ2-5 TRBD1 . TRBV6-1
TGTGCCAGCAGCGTCGGACAGAACACCGGGGAGCTGTTTTTT CASSVGQNTGELFF TRBJ2-2 . . TRBV7-3
TGTGCCAGCAGGGGCCGGAATGAAAAACTGTTTTTT CASRGRNEKLFF TRBJ1-4 . . TRBV2
TGTGCCAGCAGCTTGGGGGGACAGGGATCAGATCAGCCCCAGCATTTT CASSLGGQGSDQPQHF TRBJ1-5 TRBD1 . TRBV5-6
TGTGCCAGCAGTTACGGGCCCATAGGTGGCTACACCTTC CASSYGPIGGYTF TRBJ1-2 . . TRBV6-5
TGTGCCAGCAGCTTAGCAGGGGGGGGGCCTTACGAGCAGTACTTC CASSLAGGGPYEQYF TRBJ2-7 . once TRBV7-2
TGTGCCAGCAGCTTAGCCTACGGAGGGAAAAGTACTCACGAGCAGTACTTC CASSLAYGGKSTHEQYF TRBJ2-7 . . TRBV13
TGTGCCACCCTTTCGGCAGGGTATGAAAAACTGTTTTTT CATLSAGYEKLFF TRBJ1-4 . once TRBV15
TGTGCCAGTAGTATCTTCCACCTTAGGACAGGCGCTGGAAACACCATATATTTT CASSIFHLRTGAGNTIYF TRBJ1-3 TRBD1 . TRBV19
TGTGCCAGCAGTATAAGGAGCTCGTATACAGATACGCAGTATTTT CASSIRSSYTDTQYF TRBJ2-3 . . TRBV28
TGCAGCGTCTCGTATGGCTACACCTTC CSVSYGYTF TRBJ1-2 . . TRBV29-1
TGTGCCAGTAGCCAGGCCTCCTCTGGAAACACCATATATTTT CASSQASSGNTIYF TRBJ1-3 . . TRBV19